This TCR beta chain originates from a study of response to subunit inactivated influenza vaccine (dated by TCRdb to the late 2010s). For the wider study: To follow how T cells responded to a trivalent subunit inactivated influenza vaccine, the researchers relied on deep quantitative profiling of the T cell receptor repertoire. What the authors observed across the whole study: It was suggested by the authors that each seasonal influenza vaccination may recruit only a limited number of new T cells.

This clonotype was counted many times. Its cognate antigen has yet to be identified. Base quality data are lacking; no much larger clone is found one base away. The receptor library was made with RT-PCR. For sequencing, an Illumina HiSeq 2500 was employed. TCRdb handled the public reads itself, with Q25 trimming in fastp and clone calling in MiXCR, and kept productive beta chains. Rows are combined by CDR3 protein, so each entry shows the most common genes and DNA. The sample includes hundreds of thousands of distinct CDR3 sequences, with over 9% observed a single time. 8% to 13% of the sample rests with the top ten. Ends trimmed: V by 4 bases, J by 5 bases; bases unmatched to a gene: 9. The CDR3 sequence holds 16 residues, the cysteine and phenylalanine included. Only the CDR3 portion is preserved as DNA: 48 bases, with reading frame beginning at the first base. Taken from the germline V gene (reference sequence), the CDR1 and CDR2 loops are MNHEY and SMNVEV.

These data were also filed under a second study, of T cells expressing NK-cell markers. That second report states: The TCR beta cDNA libraries were made using 5'RACE template switching, a step that added both a universal primer site and unique molecular identifiers. In sorted CD3+CD56+NKG2C+, CD3+CD56+NKG2C- and CD3+CD56-NKG2C+ T-cell subsets from several donors, TCR beta-chain repertoires were profiled. Among the eight sequenced donors, only one was HCMV-seronegative, while the other seven were HCMV-seropositive. In several experiments an anti-gammadeltaTCR antibody was added to restrict sorting to alphabetaTCR-expressing T cells. In five to seven donors, the dominant CD3+CD56+NKG2C+ clonotypes were found to rank among the top 10 CD8+ clonotypes and to make up about 1.0-7.5% of CD8+ T cells. Those dominant clonotypes were again the most abundant among CD3+CD56-NKG2C+ cells in a handful of donors, at roughly 25-65%. It remained unclear whether the expanded NKG2C-expressing T cell clones were specific for HCMV antigens. The study sequenced eight donors, all healthy volunteers chosen at random: three men and five women. HCMV serostatus was determined by detecting HCMV-specific IgG in serum with a commercial ELISA kit. Peripheral blood mononuclear cells were isolated from blood by Ficoll density gradient centrifugation. For roughly six donors, bulk peripheral blood T-cell repertoires were additionally sequenced from unsorted PBMC. Synthesis of cDNA was primed from the TCR beta constant segment and was followed by two consecutive PCR amplification steps. Libraries were sequenced as 2 x 150 bp reads on Illumina HiSeq 2000/2500, MiSeq or NextSeq. MIGEC was used to demultiplex reads and group reads by UMI, and MiTCR was used to assemble and quantify clonotypes. To exclude erroneous sequences, only TCR cDNA sequences supported by at least two reads were retained. Downstream repertoire analysis used the tcR package, and clonotypes were matched across fractions by CDR3 nucleotide sequence plus V segment. VDJmatch was used to annotate antigen specificity against VDJdb, with one amino acid substitution in CDR3 allowed.

This receptor was taken from a man aged 50-59 years who received an inactivated influenza vaccine. Donor details come from another sample of the same person, matched by shared clones. The starting material was PBMCs from blood, obtained on the day of vaccination. The chain employs TRBV27 and TRBJ2-1, with 9 junctional bases fitting TRBD1. The sequenced DNA is TGTGCCAGCAGTTCTTACGACAGGGGGTCTAACAATGAGCAGTTCTTC. It specifies CASSSYDRGSNNEQFF.